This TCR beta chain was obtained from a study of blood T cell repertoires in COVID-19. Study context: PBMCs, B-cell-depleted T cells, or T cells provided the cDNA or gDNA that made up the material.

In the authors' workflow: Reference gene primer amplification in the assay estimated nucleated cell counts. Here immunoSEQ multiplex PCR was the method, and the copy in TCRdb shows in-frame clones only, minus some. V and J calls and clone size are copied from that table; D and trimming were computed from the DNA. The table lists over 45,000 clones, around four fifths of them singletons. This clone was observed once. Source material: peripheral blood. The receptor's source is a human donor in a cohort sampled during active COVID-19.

The CDR3 protein is CASSHNSGVGYTF. CDR3 in DNA: TGTGCCAGCAGCCACAATTCAGGGGTTGGCTACACCTTC. The V gene is TRBV14, the J gene TRBJ1-2; possible D gene TRBD1, 6 bases. Germline V lookup: CDR1 SGHDN, CDR2 FVKESK. Between the trimmed V and J ends, which lost 3 bases and 7 bases, there was a span of 12 bases. The CDR3 has 13 amino acids.